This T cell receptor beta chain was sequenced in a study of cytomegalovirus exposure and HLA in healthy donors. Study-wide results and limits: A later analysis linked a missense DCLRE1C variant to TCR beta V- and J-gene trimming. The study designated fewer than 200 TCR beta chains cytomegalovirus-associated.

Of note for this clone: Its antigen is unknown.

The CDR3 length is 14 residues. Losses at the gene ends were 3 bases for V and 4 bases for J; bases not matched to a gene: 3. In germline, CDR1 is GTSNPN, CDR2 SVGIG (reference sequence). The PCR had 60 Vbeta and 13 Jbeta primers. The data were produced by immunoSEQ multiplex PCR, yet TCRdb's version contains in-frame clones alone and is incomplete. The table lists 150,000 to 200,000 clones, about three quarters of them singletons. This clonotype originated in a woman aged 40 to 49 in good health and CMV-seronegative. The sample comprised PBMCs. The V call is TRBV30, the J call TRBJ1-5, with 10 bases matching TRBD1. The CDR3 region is CAWSWTGGNQPQHF. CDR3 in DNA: TGTGCCTGGAGCTGGACAGGGGGGAATCAGCCCCAGCATTTT. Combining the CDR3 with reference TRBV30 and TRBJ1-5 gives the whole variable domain SQTIHQWPATLVQPVGSPLSLECTVEGTSNPNLYWYRQAAGRGLQLLFYSVGIGQISSEVPQNLSASRPQDRQFILSSKKLLLSDSGFYLCAWSWTGGNQPQHFGDGTRLSIL.